The sequence of this T cell receptor (beta chain) was determined in a study of shared clonotypes between healthy human individuals. Study-level findings and limits: Naive subsets generally exceeded memory subsets in estimated richness.

Remarks on this clone: Its antigen is still unknown.

The data were produced by immunoSEQ multiplex PCR, yet TCRdb's version contains in-frame clones alone and is incomplete. The sample includes about 2.3 million clones, approximately 93% of them seen just once. The sample was naive CD4+ T cells from PBMCs. The sample's subset: CD45RA+ positively selected. The receptor's source is a man in his late teens or twenties in good health. Some clones in this sample may be carry-over from other donors' samples.

The CDR3 region is CASSQDRTSDEQYF. CDR3 DNA: TGTGCCAGCAGCCAAGACCGGACGAGCGACGAGCAGTACTTC. This sequence joins TRBV4-2 and TRBJ2-7, with D unresolved. The length of the CDR3 is 14 residues. Germline CDR1 is LGHNA and CDR2 is YNFKEQ. The ends were cut back, 0 bases at V and 5 bases at J, with 11 bases in the middle.